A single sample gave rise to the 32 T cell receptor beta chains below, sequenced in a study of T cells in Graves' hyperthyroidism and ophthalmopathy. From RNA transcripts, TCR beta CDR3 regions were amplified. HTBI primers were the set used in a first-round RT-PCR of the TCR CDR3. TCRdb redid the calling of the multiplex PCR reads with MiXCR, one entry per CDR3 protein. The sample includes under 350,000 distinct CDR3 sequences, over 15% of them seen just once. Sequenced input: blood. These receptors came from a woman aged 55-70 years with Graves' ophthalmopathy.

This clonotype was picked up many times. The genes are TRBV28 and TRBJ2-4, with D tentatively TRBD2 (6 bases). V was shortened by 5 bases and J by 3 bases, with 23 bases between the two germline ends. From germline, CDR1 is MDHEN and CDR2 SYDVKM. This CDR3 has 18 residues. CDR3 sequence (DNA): TGTGCCAGCAGTCCCCCCGGTGGGGGGATGGTCGTCAAAAACATTCAGTACTTC. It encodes CASSPPGGGMVVKNIQYF.

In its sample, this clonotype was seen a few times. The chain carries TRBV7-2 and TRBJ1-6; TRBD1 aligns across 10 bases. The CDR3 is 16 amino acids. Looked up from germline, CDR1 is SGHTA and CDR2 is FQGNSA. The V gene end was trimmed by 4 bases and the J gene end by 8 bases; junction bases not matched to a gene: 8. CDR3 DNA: TGTGCCAGCAGCTCGCCCCGGACAGGGGGAGATTCACCCCTCCACTTT. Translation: CASSSPRTGGDSPLHF.

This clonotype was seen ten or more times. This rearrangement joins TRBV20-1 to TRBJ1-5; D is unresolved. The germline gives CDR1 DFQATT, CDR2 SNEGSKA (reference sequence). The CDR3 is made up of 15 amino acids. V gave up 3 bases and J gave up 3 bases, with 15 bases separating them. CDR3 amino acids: CSASRGRSFNQPQHF. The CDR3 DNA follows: TGCAGTGCTAGCCGGGGAAGGTCGTTCAATCAGCCCCAGCATTTT.

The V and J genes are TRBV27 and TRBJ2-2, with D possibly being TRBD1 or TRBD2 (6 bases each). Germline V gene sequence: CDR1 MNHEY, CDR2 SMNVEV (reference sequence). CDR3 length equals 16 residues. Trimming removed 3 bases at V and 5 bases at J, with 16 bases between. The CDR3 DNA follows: TGTGCCAGCAGTTTGGGGCAGGGGAGGAGAACCGGGGAGCTGTTTTTT. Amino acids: CASSLGQGRRTGELFF.

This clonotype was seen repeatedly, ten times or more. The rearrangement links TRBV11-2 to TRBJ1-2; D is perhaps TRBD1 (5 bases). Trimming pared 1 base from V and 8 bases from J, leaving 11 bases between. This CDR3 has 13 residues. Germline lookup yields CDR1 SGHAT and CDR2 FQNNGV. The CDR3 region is CASSLVGEGGYTF. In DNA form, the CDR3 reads TGTGCCAGCAGCTTAGTAGGGGAGGGAGGCTACACCTTC.

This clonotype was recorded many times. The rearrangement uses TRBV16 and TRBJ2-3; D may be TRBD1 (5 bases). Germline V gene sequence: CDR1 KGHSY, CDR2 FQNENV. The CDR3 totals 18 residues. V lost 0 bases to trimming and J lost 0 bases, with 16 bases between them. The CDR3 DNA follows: TGTGCCAGCAGCCAATCGGTCAGGACACATACTAGCACAGATACGCAGTATTTT. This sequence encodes CASSQSVRTHTSTDTQYF.

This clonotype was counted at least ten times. Written as DNA, the CDR3 is TGTGCCAGCAGCCCTGCGTGGAGTCTAGCCAAAAACATTCAGTACTTC. Translating it yields CASSPAWSLAKNIQYF. This chain connects TRBV6-1 to TRBJ2-4; D is ambiguous. CDR1 is MNHNS and CDR2 is SASEGT in the germline V gene. Trimming took 6 bases from V and 0 from J, leaving 15 bases between them. CDR3 length: 16 residues.

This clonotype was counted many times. The CDR3 nucleotides are TGCGCCAGCAGCAGCACAGCCCCGGGCAATGAGCAGTTCTTC. Translated, it gives CASSSTAPGNEQFF. The rearrangement joins TRBV5-1 to TRBJ2-1, with D unresolved. V was trimmed by 4 bases and J by 6 bases, leaving 14 bases between them. CDR1 is SGHRS, CDR2 YFSETQ, per germline. CDR3 length: 14 residues.

The CDR3 nucleotides are TGTGCCAGCTCACCACAGGGAGGAGCGGGAGAGACCCAGTACTTC. Its protein product is CASSPQGGAGETQYF. The chain joins TRBV18 to TRBJ2-5, with D possibly TRBD2 on 6 matching bases. Germline CDR1 and CDR2: KGHSH and LQKENI. The ends were cut back, 1 base at V and 4 bases at J, with 13 bases in the middle. The CDR3 totals 15 residues.

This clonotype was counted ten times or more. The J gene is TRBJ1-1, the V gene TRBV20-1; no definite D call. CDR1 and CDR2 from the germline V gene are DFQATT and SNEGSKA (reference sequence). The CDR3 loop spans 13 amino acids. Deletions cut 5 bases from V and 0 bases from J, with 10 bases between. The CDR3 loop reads CSAQYILNTEAFF. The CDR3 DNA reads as TGCAGTGCTCAATATATTTTGAACACTGAAGCTTTCTTT.

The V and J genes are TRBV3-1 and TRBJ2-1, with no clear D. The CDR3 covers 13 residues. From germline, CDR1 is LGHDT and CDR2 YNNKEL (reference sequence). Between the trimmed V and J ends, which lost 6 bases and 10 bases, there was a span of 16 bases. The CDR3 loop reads CASSRLDSSEQFF. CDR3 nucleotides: TGTGCCAGCAGTCGCTTAGACTCCTCCGAGCAGTTCTTC.

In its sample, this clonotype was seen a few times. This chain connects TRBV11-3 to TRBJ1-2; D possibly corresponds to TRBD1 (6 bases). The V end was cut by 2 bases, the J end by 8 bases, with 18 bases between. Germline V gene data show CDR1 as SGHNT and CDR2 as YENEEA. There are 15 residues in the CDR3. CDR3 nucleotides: TGTGCCAGCAGCTTAAGGTTTGACAGGCGAGAGGGCTACACCTTC. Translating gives CASSLRFDRREGYTF.

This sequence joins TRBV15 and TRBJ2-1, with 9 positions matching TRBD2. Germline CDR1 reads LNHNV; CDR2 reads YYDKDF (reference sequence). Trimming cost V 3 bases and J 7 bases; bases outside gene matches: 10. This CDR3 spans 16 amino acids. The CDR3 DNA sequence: TGTGCCACCAGCAGGCCAGGATTTGCGGGAGGGAATGAGCAGTTCTTC. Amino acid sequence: CATSRPGFAGGNEQFF.

CDR3 protein: CASSLEVVGQTYEQYF. The CDR3 DNA follows: TGCGCCAGCAGCTTGGAAGTCGTGGGACAGACCTACGAGCAGTACTTC. V gene TRBV5-1 combines with J gene TRBJ2-7; TRBD1 matches 7 bases. The CDR3 spans 16 residues. V lost 0 bases, J lost 2 bases, and 8 bases stayed unmatched. Germline CDR1 is SGHRS and CDR2 is YFSETQ.

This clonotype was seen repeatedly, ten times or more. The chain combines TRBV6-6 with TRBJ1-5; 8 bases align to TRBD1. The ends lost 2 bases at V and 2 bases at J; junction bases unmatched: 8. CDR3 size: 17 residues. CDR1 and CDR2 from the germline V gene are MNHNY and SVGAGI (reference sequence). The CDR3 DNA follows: TGTGCCAGCAGTTACGGGGGGACAGGTGGCGGCAATCAGCCCCAGCATTTT. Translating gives CASSYGGTGGGNQPQHF.

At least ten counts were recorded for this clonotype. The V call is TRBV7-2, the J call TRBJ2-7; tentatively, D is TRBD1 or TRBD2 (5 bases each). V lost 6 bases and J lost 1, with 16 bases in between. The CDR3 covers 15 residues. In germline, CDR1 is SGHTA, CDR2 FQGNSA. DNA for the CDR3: TGTGCCAGCAGACTAGGGGCGGATCTTTCCTACGAGCAGTACTTC. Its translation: CASRLGADLSYEQYF.

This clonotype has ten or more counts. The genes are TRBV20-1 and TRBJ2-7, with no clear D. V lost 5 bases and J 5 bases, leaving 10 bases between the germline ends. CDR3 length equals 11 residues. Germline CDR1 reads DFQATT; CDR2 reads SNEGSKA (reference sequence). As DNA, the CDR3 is TGCAGTGCTGACGCTTTCGACGAGCAGTACTTC. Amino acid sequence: CSADAFDEQYF.

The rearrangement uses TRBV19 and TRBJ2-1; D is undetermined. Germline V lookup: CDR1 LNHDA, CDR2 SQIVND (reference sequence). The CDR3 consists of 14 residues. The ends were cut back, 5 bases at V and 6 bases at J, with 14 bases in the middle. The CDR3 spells CASSPERRSNEQFF. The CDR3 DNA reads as TGTGCCAGTAGTCCAGAAAGACGTAGCAATGAGCAGTTCTTC.

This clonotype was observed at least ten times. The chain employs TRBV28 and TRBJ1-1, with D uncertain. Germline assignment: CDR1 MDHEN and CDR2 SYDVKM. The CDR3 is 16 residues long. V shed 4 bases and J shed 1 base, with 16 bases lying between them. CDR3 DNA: TGTGCCAGCAGTTCCCCCGGGGTGGAACAGAACACTGAAGCTTTCTTT. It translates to CASSSPGVEQNTEAFF.

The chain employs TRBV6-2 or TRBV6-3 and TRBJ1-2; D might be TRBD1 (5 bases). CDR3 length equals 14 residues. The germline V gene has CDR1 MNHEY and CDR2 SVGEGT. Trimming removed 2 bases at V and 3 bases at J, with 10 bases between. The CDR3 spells CASSYPGRDYGYTF. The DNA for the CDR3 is TGTGCCAGCAGTTACCCAGGGAGGGACTATGGCTACACCTTC.

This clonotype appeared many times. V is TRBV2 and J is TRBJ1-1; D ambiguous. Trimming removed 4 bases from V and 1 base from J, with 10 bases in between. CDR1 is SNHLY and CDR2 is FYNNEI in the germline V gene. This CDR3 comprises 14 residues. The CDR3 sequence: CASSAWAENTEAFF. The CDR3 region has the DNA TGTGCCAGCAGTGCCTGGGCGGAGAACACTGAAGCTTTCTTT.

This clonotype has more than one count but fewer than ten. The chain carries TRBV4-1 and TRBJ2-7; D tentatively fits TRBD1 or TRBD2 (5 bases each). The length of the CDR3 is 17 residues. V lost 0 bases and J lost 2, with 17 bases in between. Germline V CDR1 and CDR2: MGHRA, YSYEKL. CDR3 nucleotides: TGCGCCAGCAGCCAAGAATACCTCGGGGACGGAACCTACGAGCAGTACTTC. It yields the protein CASSQEYLGDGTYEQYF.

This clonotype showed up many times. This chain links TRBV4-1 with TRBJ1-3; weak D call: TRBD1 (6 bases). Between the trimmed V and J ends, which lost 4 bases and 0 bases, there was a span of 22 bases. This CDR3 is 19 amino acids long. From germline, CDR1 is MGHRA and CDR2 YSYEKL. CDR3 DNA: TGCGCCAGCAGCCCCCTCGGAAGGACAGCCTCAGGCTCTGGAAACACCATATATTTT. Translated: CASSPLGRTASGSGNTIYF.

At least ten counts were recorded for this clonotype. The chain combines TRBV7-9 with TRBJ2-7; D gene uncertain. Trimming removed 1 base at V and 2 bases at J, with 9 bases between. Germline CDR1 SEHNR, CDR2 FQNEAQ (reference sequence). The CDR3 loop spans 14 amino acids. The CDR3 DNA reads TGTGCCAGCAGCTTAGAAACCCCTACCTACGAGCAGTACTTC. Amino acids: CASSLETPTYEQYF.

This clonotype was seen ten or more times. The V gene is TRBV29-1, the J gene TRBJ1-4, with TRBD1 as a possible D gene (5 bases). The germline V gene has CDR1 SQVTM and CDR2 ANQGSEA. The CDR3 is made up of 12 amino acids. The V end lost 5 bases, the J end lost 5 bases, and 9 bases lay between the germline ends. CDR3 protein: CSVRDVNEKLFF. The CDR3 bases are TGCAGCGTTCGGGACGTCAATGAAAAACTGTTTTTT.

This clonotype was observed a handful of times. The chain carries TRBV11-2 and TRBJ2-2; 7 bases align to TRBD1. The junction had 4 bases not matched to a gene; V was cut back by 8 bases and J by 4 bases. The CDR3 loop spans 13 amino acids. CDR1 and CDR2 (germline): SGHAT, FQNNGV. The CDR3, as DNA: TGTGCCAGCGGACGGACAGGCACCGGGGAGCTGTTTTTT. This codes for CASGRTGTGELFF.

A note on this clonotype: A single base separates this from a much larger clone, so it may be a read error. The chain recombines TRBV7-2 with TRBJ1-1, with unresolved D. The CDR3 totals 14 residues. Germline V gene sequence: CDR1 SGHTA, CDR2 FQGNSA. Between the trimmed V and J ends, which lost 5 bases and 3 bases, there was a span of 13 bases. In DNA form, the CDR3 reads TGTGCCAGCAGCGTGACCCCGCAGGACACTGAAGCTTTCTTT. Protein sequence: CASSVTPQDTEAFF.

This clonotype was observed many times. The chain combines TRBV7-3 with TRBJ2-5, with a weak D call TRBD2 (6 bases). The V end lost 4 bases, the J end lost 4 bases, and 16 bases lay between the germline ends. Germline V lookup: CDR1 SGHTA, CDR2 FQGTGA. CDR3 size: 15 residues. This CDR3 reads CASSSSAGSTETQYF. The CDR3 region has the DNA TGTGCCAGCAGCTCGTCCGCGGGAAGTACAGAGACCCAGTACTTC.

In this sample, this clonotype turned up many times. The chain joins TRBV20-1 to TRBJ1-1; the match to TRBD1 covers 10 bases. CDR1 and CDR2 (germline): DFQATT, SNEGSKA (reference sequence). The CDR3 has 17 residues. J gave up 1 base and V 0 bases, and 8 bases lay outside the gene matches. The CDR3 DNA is TGCAGTGCTAGAGATCCCAGGACAGGGGGTGGGAACACTGAAGCTTTCTTT. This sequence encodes CSARDPRTGGGNTEAFF.

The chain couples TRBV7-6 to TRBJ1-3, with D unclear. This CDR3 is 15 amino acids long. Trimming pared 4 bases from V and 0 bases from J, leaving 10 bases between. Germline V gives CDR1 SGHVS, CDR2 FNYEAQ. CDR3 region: CASSYNWGSGNTIYF. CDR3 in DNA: TGTGCCAGCAGCTATAACTGGGGCTCTGGAAACACCATATATTTT.

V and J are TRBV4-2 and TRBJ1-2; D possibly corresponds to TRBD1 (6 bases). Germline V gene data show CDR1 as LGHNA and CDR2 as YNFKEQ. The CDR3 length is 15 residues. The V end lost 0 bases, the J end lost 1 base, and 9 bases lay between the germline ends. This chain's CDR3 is CASSQDWTDNYGYTF. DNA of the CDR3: TGTGCCAGCAGCCAAGATTGGACAGATAACTATGGCTACACCTTC.

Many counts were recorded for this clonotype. CDR3: CASSISGNTIYF. CDR3 sequence (DNA): TGTGCCAGTAGCATTTCTGGAAACACCATATATTTT. The chain recombines TRBV19 with TRBJ1-3, with D hard to call. Germline assignment: CDR1 LNHDA and CDR2 SQIVND (reference sequence). The CDR3 is made up of 12 amino acids. The V end lost 6 bases, the J end lost 1 base, and 4 bases lay between the germline ends.